Below, one T cell receptor beta chain is given with its context. Its antigen is undetermined. V dropped 5 bases and J dropped 3; count of bases not matched to a gene: 4. The germline gives CDR1 MNHEY, CDR2 SMNVEV (reference sequence). The CDR3 is 15 amino acids. The record originates from a study of T-cell memory formation after mild COVID-19. Notes on the study in general: Clones contracting over day 15 to 85 were CD4/CD8 balanced, with later expanders leaning CD4+.

MiXCR was run by TCRdb on the 5' RACE reads, yielding one entry per CDR3 protein. The profile shows fewer than 60,000 distinct CDR3 sequences, 10% to 15% of them singletons. The sequenced sample was PBMCs or a T cell subset sorted from them (not recorded which). The chain combines TRBV27 with TRBJ1-6; 7 nucleotides match TRBD1. This TCR was sampled from a man younger than 30 who had mild COVID-19 (a few samples of this study predate the infection). Cell type and time point are not known. As DNA, the CDR3 is TGTGCCAGCAGTCCACAGGGGAACTATAATTCACCCCTCCACTTT. This sequence encodes CASSPQGNYNSPLHF.